Here is one T cell receptor (beta chain) with its context. Its target is unknown. CDR1 SGHRS and CDR2 YFSETQ come from the germline V gene. V was pared by 4 bases and J by 8 bases, with 18 bases between. This CDR3 spans 14 amino acids. TCRdb re-called the reads through MiXCR, storing one row per CDR3 protein. The repertoire holds roughly 730,000 distinct CDR3 sequences, with roughly 30% as singletons. This entry comes from a study of T cell repertoires in cytomegalovirus infection. This sequence was found in a human donor in good health (CMV status not recorded). Some clones in this sample may be carry-over from other donors' samples. The source material was cultured PBMCs, sampled from culture after CMV antigen stimulation. This chain joins TRBV5-1 and TRBJ1-2; D uncertain. The CDR3 loop is CASSPEPGFGGYTF. The CDR3 nucleotides read TGCGCCAGCAGCCCAGAGCCGGGATTTGGGGGCTACACCTTC.